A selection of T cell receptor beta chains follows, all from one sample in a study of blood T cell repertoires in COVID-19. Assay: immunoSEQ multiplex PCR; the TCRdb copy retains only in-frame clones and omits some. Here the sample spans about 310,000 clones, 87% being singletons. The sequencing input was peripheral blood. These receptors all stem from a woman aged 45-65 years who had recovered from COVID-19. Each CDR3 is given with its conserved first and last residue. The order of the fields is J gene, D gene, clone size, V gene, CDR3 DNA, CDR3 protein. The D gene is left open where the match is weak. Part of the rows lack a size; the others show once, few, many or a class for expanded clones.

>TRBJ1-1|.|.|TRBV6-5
TGTGCCAGCAGATTGCAGATGAACACTGAAGCTTTCTTT
CASRLQMNTEAFF
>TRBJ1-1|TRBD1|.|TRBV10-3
TGTGCCATCAAGAGGGACAGGGGTATTGACACTGAAGCTTTCTTT
CAIKRDRGIDTEAFF
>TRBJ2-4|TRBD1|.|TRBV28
TGTGCCAGCAGTTTATCTGGACAGGGGACCAAAAACATTCAGTACTTC
CASSLSGQGTKNIQYF
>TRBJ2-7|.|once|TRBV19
TGTGCCAGTAGTATAGGGGGCGACAAGTACTTC
CASSIGGDKYF
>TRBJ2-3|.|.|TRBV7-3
TGTGCCAGCAGCTTAGAAGCGTTGGTAGATACGCAGTATTTT
CASSLEALVDTQYF
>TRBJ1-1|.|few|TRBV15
TGTGCCACCAGCAGAACTACAGGGTGGAACACTGAAGCTTTCTTT
CATSRTTGWNTEAFF
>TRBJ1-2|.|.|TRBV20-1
TGCAGTGCTAGAGATCAGGAAGGCTACACCTTC
CSARDQEGYTF
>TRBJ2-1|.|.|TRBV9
TGTGCCAGCAGCGCAGACTCGTTTTACAATGAGCAGTTCTTC
CASSADSFYNEQFF
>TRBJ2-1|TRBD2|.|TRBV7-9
TGTGCCAGCAACTTAGCGGGAGTCAATGAGCAGTTCTTC
CASNLAGVNEQFF
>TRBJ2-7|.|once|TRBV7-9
TGTGCCAGCTCCGACAGGTCTACCTACGAGCAGTACTTC
CASSDRSTYEQYF
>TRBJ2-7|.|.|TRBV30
TGTGCCTGGGGTCCCGGGTTCACCTACGAGCAGTACTTC
CAWGPGFTYEQYF
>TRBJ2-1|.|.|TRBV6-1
TGTGCCAGCAGTGAAGAAAGAGAATCCTACAATGAGCAGTTCTTC
CASSEERESYNEQFF
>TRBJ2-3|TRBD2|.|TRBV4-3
TGCGCCAGCAGCCAAGAGACTAGCGGGAGGGAGTATTTT
CASSQETSGREYF
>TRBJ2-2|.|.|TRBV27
TGTGCCAGCCGCCCTGGGACATGGAACACCGGGGAGCTGTTTTTT
CASRPGTWNTGELFF
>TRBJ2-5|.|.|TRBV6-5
TGTGCCAGCAGCTGGGCCTTAGGAGAGACCCAGTACTTC
CASSWALGETQYF
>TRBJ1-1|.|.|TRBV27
TGTGCCAGCAGTTTTGGGCGGGGGACGGTTGCTTTCTTT
CASSFGRGTVAFF
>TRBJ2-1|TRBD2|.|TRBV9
TGTGCCAGCAGCGTACAGCCTAGCGGGTTATACAATGAGCAGTTCTTC
CASSVQPSGLYNEQFF
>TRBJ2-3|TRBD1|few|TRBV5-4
TGTGCCAGCAGCGCCCGGGACAGGGGTTTCACAGATACGCAGTATTTT
CASSARDRGFTDTQYF
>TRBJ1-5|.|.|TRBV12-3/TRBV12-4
TGTGCCAGCTCTGACGGAGCGCATCAGCCCCAGCATTTT
CASSDGAHQPQHF
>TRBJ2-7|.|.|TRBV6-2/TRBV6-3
TGTGCCAGCAGTTACATCCGAGACAGGTCCTACGAGCAGTACTTC
CASSYIRDRSYEQYF
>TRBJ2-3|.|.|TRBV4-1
TGCGCCAGCAGCCAAGATCGGCGGCAGCCGGGGGGCACAGATACGCAGTATTTT
CASSQDRRQPGGTDTQYF
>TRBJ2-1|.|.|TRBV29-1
TGCAGCGTATTACCAAGGGGAAGATCTTACAATGAGCAGTTCTTC
CSVLPRGRSYNEQFF
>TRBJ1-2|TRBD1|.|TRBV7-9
TGTGCCAGCAGCCCTCCGGGACAGGGTAACGGCTACACCTTC
CASSPPGQGNGYTF
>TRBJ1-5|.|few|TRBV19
TGTGCCAGTAGTATAAATCGGGGGGCTAGCATCAATCAGCCCCAGCATTTT
CASSINRGASINQPQHF
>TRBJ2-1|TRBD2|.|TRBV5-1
TGCGCCAGCAGCATGGGCGGGAGGTTCTCCTACAATGAGCAGTTCTTC
CASSMGGRFSYNEQFF
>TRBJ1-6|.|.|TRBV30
TGTGCCTGGAGTGTAATTCGGGTGACGGGTAATTCACCCCTCCACTTT
CAWSVIRVTGNSPLHF
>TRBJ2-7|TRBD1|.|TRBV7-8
TGTGCCAGCAGCTCAACAGGGGGTGAGCAGTACTTC
CASSSTGGEQYF
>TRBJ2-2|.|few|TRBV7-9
TGTGCCAGCAGTGCAGGACAGAACACCGGGGAGCTGTTTTTT
CASSAGQNTGELFF
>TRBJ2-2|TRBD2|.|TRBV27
TGTGCCAGCAGTGTAGGACTAGCGGGAATCGGGGAGCTGTTTTTT
CASSVGLAGIGELFF
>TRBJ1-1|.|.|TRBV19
TGTGCCAGTAGTATCGGGAAATTTGAAGCTTTCTTT
CASSIGKFEAFF
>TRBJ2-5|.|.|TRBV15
TGTGCCACCAGCAGGCCGCCGGGACATCAAGAGACCCAGTACTTC
CATSRPPGHQETQYF
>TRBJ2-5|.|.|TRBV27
TGTGCCAGCAGTTTGCCAGACTCCCTCGGGATGCCCCCTGAGACCCAGTACTTC
CASSLPDSLGMPPETQYF
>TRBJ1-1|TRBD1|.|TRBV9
TGTGCCAGCAGCCCAGGGGGTCTCGTTACCGACACTGAAGCTTTCTTT
CASSPGGLVTDTEAFF
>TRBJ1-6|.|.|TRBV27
TGTGCCAGCAGTTCAGGGGTATCCTATAATTCACCCCTCCACTTT
CASSSGVSYNSPLHF
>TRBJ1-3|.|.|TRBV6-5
TGTGCCAGCCGGACAGATGGAAACACCATATATTTT
CASRTDGNTIYF
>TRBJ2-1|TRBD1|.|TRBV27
TGTGCCAGCCGCGGACAGGGGGGGAATGAGCAGTTCTTC
CASRGQGGNEQFF
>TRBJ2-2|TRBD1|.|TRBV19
TGTGCCAGTAGTCCGGGACAGGCTTATTCCGGGGAGCTGTTTTTT
CASSPGQAYSGELFF
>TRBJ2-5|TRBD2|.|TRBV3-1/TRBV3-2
TGTGCCAGCAGCCCGACCGGGACTAGCCAAGAGACCCAGTACTTC
CASSPTGTSQETQYF
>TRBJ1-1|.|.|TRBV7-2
TGTGCCAGCAGCTTAGGCGGCGCCTCTGAAGCTTTCTTT
CASSLGGASEAFF
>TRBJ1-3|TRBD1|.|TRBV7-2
TGTGCCAGCAGCACCCGACAGGGGCCCGGAAACACCATATATTTT
CASSTRQGPGNTIYF
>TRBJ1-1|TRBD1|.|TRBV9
TGTGCCAGCAGCGTAGCACAGGGGGCCCCAGGGGACACTGAAGCTTTCTTT
CASSVAQGAPGDTEAFF
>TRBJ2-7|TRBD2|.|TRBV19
TGTGCCAGTAGACCCCGGGGGGGAATCGGACGAGACGAGCAGTACTTC
CASRPRGGIGRDEQYF